One sample yielded the 20 T cell receptor beta chains listed below, sequenced in a study of PD-L1 blockade in urothelial cancer. Data came from immunoSEQ multiplex PCR; TCRdb stores just in-frame clones and leaves some out. The profile shows roughly 90,000 clones, 85% to 95% of them singletons. The specimen comprised PBMCs, sampled around atezolizumab (anti-PD-L1) treatment. The source is a man aged 60 to 69 with urothelial cancer.

The chain couples TRBV6-5 to TRBJ2-5, with TRBD2 identical over 8 bases. Germline trimming cut 7 bases from V and 7 bases from J; bases unmatched to any gene: 14. CDR3 length: 15 amino acids. Germline loops: CDR1 MNHEY, CDR2 SVGAGI. The CDR3: CASTKLRAGGGTQYF. In DNA form, the CDR3 reads TGTGCCAGCACCAAGCTACGGGCGGGGGGCGGGACCCAGTACTTC.

Here the CDR3 DNA reads TGTGCCAGCAGCGAGGGAGGGGGCACTGAAGCTTTCTTT. Amino acid sequence: CASSEGGGTEAFF. The chain recombines TRBV6-1 with TRBJ1-1, with a possible D match to TRBD1 (6 bases). The CDR3 extends over 13 amino acids. V was shortened by 6 bases and J by 4 bases, with 12 bases between the two germline ends. Germline CDR1 and CDR2: MNHNS and SASEGT.

This rearrangement joins TRBV2 to TRBJ1-4, with D possibly matching TRBD1 (5 bases). The CDR3 is 14 amino acids. In germline, CDR1 is SNHLY, CDR2 FYNNEI. V lost 4 bases, J lost 4 bases, and 10 bases lay in between. The CDR3 spells CASSGQGVNEKLFF. CDR3 bases: TGTGCCAGCAGTGGGCAGGGTGTTAATGAAAAACTGTTTTTT.

The CDR3 coding sequence is TGTGCCAGCATGCTGATACAGGGGAACACTGAAGCTTTCTTT. This translates into CASMLIQGNTEAFF. This rearrangement joins TRBV2 to TRBJ1-1, with D possibly matching TRBD1 (6 bases). This CDR3 spans 14 amino acids. Trimming removed 7 bases at V and 1 base at J, with 13 bases between. Looked up from germline, CDR1 is SNHLY and CDR2 is FYNNEI.

V usage is TRBV19 and J usage is TRBJ1-4; perhaps TRBD1 as D (5 bases). The germline V gene encodes CDR1 LNHDA and CDR2 SQIVND (reference sequence). CDR3 length: 16 residues. V was trimmed by 7 bases and J by 5 bases, leaving 20 bases between them. The CDR3 DNA sequence: TGTGCCAGTACCAGATGGCAGGGCAGGACGAATGAAAAACTGTTTTTT. Amino acids: CASTRWQGRTNEKLFF.

The rearrangement links TRBV29-1 to TRBJ2-7; TRBD1 is a possible D gene (6 bases). CDR3 length: 14 amino acids. CDR1 is SQVTM and CDR2 is ANQGSEA in the germline V gene. V dropped 6 bases and J dropped 2 bases, with 17 bases sitting between them. The CDR3 sequence is CSVLSDSDTYEQYF. The CDR3 DNA follows: TGCAGCGTCTTATCGGACAGCGATACCTACGAGCAGTACTTC.

The chain employs TRBV7-9 and TRBJ1-2, with D maybe TRBD1 (6 bases). The CDR3 sequence is 13 residues long. The V end lost 4 bases, the J end lost 2 bases, and 8 bases lay between the germline ends. Germline CDR1 and CDR2: SEHNR and FQNEAQ (reference sequence). CDR3 in amino acids: CASSSGQNYGYTF. CDR3 in DNA: TGTGCCAGCAGCTCCGGACAGAACTATGGCTACACCTTC.

The table lists this clone with a count of one. The chain links TRBV27 to TRBJ2-5; 9 positions agree with TRBD1. Germline CDR1 MNHEY, CDR2 SMNVEV (reference sequence). V lost 4 bases to trimming and J lost 5 bases; unmatched junction nucleotides: 8. The CDR3 runs to 15 residues. DNA for the CDR3: TGTGCCAGCAGTTCGGGACAGGGCGGATGGGAGACCCAGTACTTC. Protein: CASSSGQGGWETQYF.

The chain recombines TRBV6-1 with TRBJ1-5, with D maybe TRBD1 (6 bases). Germline CDR1 and CDR2: MNHNS and SASEGT. The germline V and J ends were trimmed by 0 bases and 6 bases, with 15 bases remaining between them. CDR3 length equals 16 residues. The chain's CDR3 is CASSEAPGTTGQPQHF. The CDR3 DNA reads TGTGCCAGCAGTGAAGCGCCAGGGACAACGGGTCAGCCCCAGCATTTT.

The chain links TRBV6-1 to TRBJ2-7; D is possibly TRBD1 (5 bases). Trimming removed 1 base at V and 2 bases at J, with 9 bases between. This CDR3 spans 14 amino acids. The V gene's germline CDR1 is MNHNS and CDR2 SASEGT. The CDR3 loop is CASSEVSGTYEQYF. For the CDR3, the DNA is TGTGCCAGCAGTGAAGTATCAGGGACCTACGAGCAGTACTTC.

The table lists this clone with a count of one. The J gene is TRBJ2-4, the V gene TRBV7-2; 8 bases are shared with TRBD2. The CDR3 is 16 amino acids. In germline, CDR1 is SGHTA, CDR2 FQGNSA. Trimming cost V 4 bases and J 0 bases; bases outside gene matches: 5. The CDR3 loop reads CASSSSGRLAKNIQYF. DNA for the CDR3: TGTGCCAGCAGCTCGAGCGGGAGATTAGCCAAAAACATTCAGTACTTC.

The DNA for the CDR3 is TGTGCCAGCAGCTTGGCACTTAGCGGGGGGCACCAAGAGACCCAGTACTTC. It encodes CASSLALSGGHQETQYF. This rearrangement joins TRBV7-2 to TRBJ2-5, with 10 nucleotides matching TRBD2. Per germline, CDR1 SGHTA and CDR2 FQGNSA. The CDR3 is 17 amino acids. V lost 3 bases, J lost 0 bases, and 7 bases stayed unmatched.

The genes are TRBV18 and TRBJ2-7; the D gene is possibly TRBD1 (6 bases). CDR3 length equals 16 residues. CDR1 KGHSH and CDR2 LQKENI come from the germline V gene. The V gene lost 3 bases and the J gene lost 3 bases, with 18 bases spanning the gap. CDR3 nucleotides: TGTGCCAGCTCACCCCCACTCAGGGGTGGGGGCTACGAGCAGTACTTC. Amino acid sequence: CASSPPLRGGGYEQYF. Full variable domain (rest looked up from reference TRBV18 and TRBJ2-7): NAGVMQNPRHLVRRRGQEARLRCSPMKGHSHVYWYRQLPEEGLKFMVYLQKENIIDESGMPKERFSAEFPKEGPSILRIQQVVRGDSAAYFCASSPPLRGGGYEQYFGPGTRLTVT.

The rearrangement links TRBV9 to TRBJ2-7, with 10 bases matching TRBD1. The CDR3 length is 16 residues. The germline V gene has CDR1 SGDLS and CDR2 YYNGEE. The V and J ends lost 5 bases and 6 bases, in that order; junction bases with no gene match: 14. DNA for the CDR3: TGTGCCAGCAGACCGGGACAGGGGAGTGATATCAGCGAGCAGTACTTC. Protein sequence: CASRPGQGSDISEQYF.

This chain uses TRBV9 with TRBJ1-3, with D unresolved. The CDR3 spans 16 residues. With 0 bases removed from V and 2 bases from J, the gap between germline ends came to 12 bases. From germline, CDR1 is SGDLS and CDR2 YYNGEE. The CDR3 bases are TGTGCCAGCAGCGTAGGACAATTATTCGCTGGAAACACCATATATTTT. Translation gives CASSVGQLFAGNTIYF. Based on the CDR3 plus reference TRBV9 and TRBJ1-3, the full variable domain is DSGVTQTPKHLITATGQRVTLRCSPRSGDLSVYWYQQSLDQGLQFLIQYYNGEERAKGNILERFSAQQFPDLHSELNLSSLELGDSALYFCASSVGQLFAGNTIYFGEGSWLTVV.

The rearrangement uses TRBV6-1 and TRBJ1-5; 11 bases match TRBD1. V shed 6 bases and J 8 bases; nucleotides not matched to a gene: 6. The length of the CDR3 is 14 residues. CDR1 is MNHNS, CDR2 SASEGT, per germline. The CDR3 loop is CASSEGQGGKPQHF. The CDR3 DNA reads TGTGCCAGCAGCGAGGGACAGGGGGGCAAGCCCCAGCATTTT.

The rearrangement uses TRBV5-4 and TRBJ2-5, with D perhaps matching TRBD1 (6 bases). The CDR3 covers 17 residues. The V and J ends lost 3 bases and 10 bases respectively, with 28 bases between them. Germline V CDR1 and CDR2: SGHNT, YYREEE (reference sequence). CDR3 sequence reads: CASSSGGQSKTRVDQYF. Here the CDR3 DNA reads TGTGCCAGCAGCTCAGGAGGACAGTCGAAAACAAGAGTAGACCAGTACTTC. The whole variable domain, filled in from reference TRBV5-4 and TRBJ2-5, reads ETGVTQSPTHLIKTRGQQVTLRCSSQSGHNTVSWYQQALGQGPQFIFQYYREEENGRGNFPPRFSGLQFPNYSSELNVNALELDDSALYLCASSSGGQSKTRVDQYFGPGTRLLVL.

The gene calls are TRBV13 and TRBJ2-5, with 16 nucleotides matching TRBD2. The trim removed 5 bases at V and 5 bases at J, leaving 8 bases unmatched. The CDR3 totals 17 residues. Germline V CDR1 and CDR2: PRHDT, FYEKMQ (reference sequence). The CDR3 region is CASSAGLAGGPRETQYF. The CDR3 nucleotides read TGTGCCAGCAGCGCGGGACTAGCGGGGGGGCCACGGGAGACCCAGTACTTC.

In its sample, this clone was seen a few times. The chain employs TRBV5-5 and TRBJ1-2, with 12 bases fitting TRBD1. The length of the CDR3 is 13 residues. The V and J ends lost 3 bases and 8 bases, in that order; junction bases with no gene match: 2. CDR1 and CDR2 from the germline V gene are SGHKS and YYEKEE (reference sequence). The CDR3 reads CASSWDRGLGYTF. The DNA of the CDR3 is TGTGCCAGCAGCTGGGACAGGGGGCTAGGCTACACCTTC.

This chain connects TRBV2 to TRBJ2-3; 7 nucleotides agree with TRBD2. Germline V gene lookup returns CDR1 SNHLY and CDR2 FYNNEI. This CDR3 is 18 amino acids long. Trimming cost V 1 base and J 1 base; bases outside gene matches: 11. The CDR3 DNA is TGTGCCAGCAGTGAAGATCCCCACGGTCTAGCGGGCACAGATACGCAGTATTTT. Translation gives CASSEDPHGLAGTDTQYF.